This T cell receptor beta chain was profiled in a study of T cell responses to AZD1222 COVID-19 vaccine. Trimming pared 3 bases from V and 6 bases from J, leaving 7 bases between. The CDR3 spans 12 residues. A remark on this clone: Its antigen is not known.

TCRdb's copy holds only in-frame clones and misses some; the assay was immunoSEQ multiplex PCR. The data contain about 100,000 clones, about nine tenths of them singletons. Study-wide results and caveats: Repertoires were collected only later (after the peak T cell response had occurred).

The sequence was collected from an adult in good health. Sequencing used peripheral blood, obtained on day 0 of AZD1222 vaccination. The chain carries TRBV12-3 or TRBV12-4 and TRBJ2-3, with no clear D. The DNA for the CDR3 is TGTGCCAGCAGTTTGGTAGGCGATACGCAGTATTTT. This encodes CASSLVGDTQYF.